This TCR beta chain came from a study of early T cells in non-severe SARS-CoV-2 infection (dated by TCRdb to the early 2020s). For context, the study as a whole: Bulk RNA from unsorted whole blood was used for TCR sequencing, so alpha and beta chains could not be paired. General study outcomes and caveats: VDJdb matching was skewed toward anti-spike CD8 responses and likely underestimated virus-specific expansions by missing private and CD4 specificities.

V sheds 1 base and J sheds 0 bases, leaving 6 bases between their ends. From its cysteine to its phenylalanine, the CDR3 spans 14 amino acids. Only the CDR3 DNA is retained, 42 bases long and in frame from the first base. CDR1 and CDR2, looked up from the germline V gene, are SGHVS and FQNEAQ. The library was obtained by 5' RACE. TCRdb lists the instrument as NextSeq 500. To correct for sequencing error and PCR bias, the TCR library protocol tagged individual cDNA molecules with unique molecular identifiers. TCR alpha and beta chains were both sequenced, and the abundances of alpha and beta sequences in each sample were closely correlated with each other. In the source study's methods: Decombinator V4 was used to annotate TCR sequences for V gene, J gene and CDR3. Expanded TCRs were defined as changing significantly between any two time points under a Poisson model with p below 0.0001. TCR abundances were normalised to the total number of TCRs sequenced in each sample and reported as counts per million. MAIT TCRs were defined by TRAV1-2 paired with TRAJ12, TRAJ20 or TRAJ33, and iNKT TCRs by TRAV10 paired with TRAJ18. A search of VDJdb, accessed on 1 November 2021, was run for TCRs annotated to CMV, EBV and SARS-CoV-2, with TCRs annotated for multiple antigens excluded. TCRdb applied fastp at Q25 and MiXCR to the public reads, then kept only in-frame beta chains. A single entry per CDR3 protein holds the most common genes and DNA from its merged rows. These V and J calls rely on TCRdb rather than the paper's analysis. Across this sample there are 85,000 to 100,000 distinct CDR3 sequences, with over 15% seen only once. The ten largest clones represent about 1.3% of the sample.

The study was a case-control design nested within a healthcare worker cohort in London, UK, with weekly nasopharyngeal swab PCR tests and blood sampling. Healthcare workers were recruited between 23 and 31 March 2020, during the week of the UK lockdown, and were followed weekly for up to about 15 weeks. The sample holds many counts of this clonotype. Its antigen target is currently unknown. Nothing much larger sits one base from this clone, and base qualities are not available. The TCR comes from an adult who was a healthcare worker with PCR-confirmed SARS-CoV-2 infection or an uninfected control (not recorded which). Sequenced: whole blood. The receptor chain draws on TRBV7-8 and TRBJ1-1, with no reliable assignment of the D segment. DNA sequence: TGTGCCAGCAGCTTAGGGCCTATGAACACTGAAGCTTTCTTT. The encoded protein is CASSLGPMNTEAFF.